The 27 T cell receptor beta chains below were found in one sample sequenced in a study of T cells in localized non-small cell lung cancer. Profiled with immunoSEQ multiplex PCR; TCRdb holds only in-frame clones, not every one. The data contain around 26,000 clones, approximately 90% of them seen just once; the ten biggest clones take up 9.4%. The sample was peripheral blood mononuclear cells, taken before any cancer treatment. These receptors came from a woman aged 40-75 years with stage III lung adenocarcinoma.

The J gene is TRBJ1-6, the V gene TRBV11-2; D is ambiguous. The V gene lost 3 bases and the J gene lost 9 bases, with 12 bases spanning the gap. The germline V gene has CDR1 SGHAT and CDR2 FQNNGV. This CDR3 contains 14 residues. The CDR3 loop reads CASSFEGQGSPLHF. The CDR3 nucleotides read TGTGCCAGCAGCTTCGAAGGTCAAGGTTCACCCCTCCACTTT.

V gene TRBV19 combines with J gene TRBJ2-1, with D hard to call. Germline loops: CDR1 LNHDA, CDR2 SQIVND (reference sequence). V lost 0 bases and J lost 4, with 10 bases in between. The CDR3 contains 15 residues. DNA of the CDR3: TGTGCCAGTAGTATAGATAGTCACCTTTACAATGAGCAGTTCTTC. This gives the protein CASSIDSHLYNEQFF.

The chain has TRBV10-3 and TRBJ2-7; 7 bases are a match to TRBD1. CDR3 length: 13 amino acids. V trimming: 11 bases; J trimming: 2 bases; junction bases outside the gene matches: 9. Germline CDR1 ENHRY, CDR2 SYGVKD. CDR3 nucleotides: TGTGCCGTCGGAAGGGACAGTCCCTACGAGCAGTACTTC. As protein: CAVGRDSPYEQYF.

The chain is built from TRBV5-4 and TRBJ2-3, with 12 bases lining up with TRBD2. This CDR3 region has 17 residues. With 6 bases clipped from V and 0 bases from J, the junction kept 8 bases outside the gene matches. CDR1 SGHNT and CDR2 YYREEE come from the germline V gene (reference sequence). This CDR3 is CASTSGTSGPSTDTQYF. The DNA for the CDR3 is TGTGCCAGCACCTCAGGGACTAGCGGGCCCAGCACAGATACGCAGTATTTT.

V gene TRBV19 combines with J gene TRBJ2-7; 7 bases are shared with TRBD1. Germline CDR1 reads LNHDA; CDR2 reads SQIVND (reference sequence). Trimming at V came to 7 bases and at J to 4 bases, leaving 7 bases not matched to a gene. The CDR3 is made up of 13 amino acids. This chain's CDR3 is CASTGTVGYEQYF. CDR3 coding DNA: TGTGCCAGTACCGGGACAGTGGGATACGAGCAGTACTTC.

The chain is built from TRBV6-6 and TRBJ2-3; D may be TRBD1 (6 bases). The CDR3 loop spans 15 amino acids. V was clipped by 7 bases and J by 5 bases, with 19 bases between them. Germline assignment: CDR1 MNHNY and CDR2 SVGAGI (reference sequence). The CDR3 sequence is CASTLGGRGGDTQYF. As DNA, the CDR3 is TGTGCCAGCACCCTCGGAGGCAGGGGTGGAGATACGCAGTATTTT.

The CDR3 DNA reads as TGTGCCATCCAGGGCACAAGAGTCACAGATACGCAGTATTTT. This sequence encodes CAIQGTRVTDTQYF. The chain carries TRBV10-3 and TRBJ2-3, with D possibly matching TRBD1 (5 bases). From germline, CDR1 is ENHRY and CDR2 SYGVKD. This CDR3 is 14 amino acids long. V gave up 8 bases and J gave up 2 bases, with 14 bases separating them.

This chain joins TRBV29-1 and TRBJ2-1; 12 bases align to TRBD1. J gave up 9 bases and V 3 bases, and 12 bases lay outside the gene matches. Germline V CDR1 and CDR2: SQVTM, ANQGSEA. This CDR3 is built from 16 residues. The CDR3 nucleotides are TGCAGCGTTGACCCTTCGGGGACAGGGGGCTACGGTGAGCAGTTCTTC. Translation gives CSVDPSGTGGYGEQFF.

J is TRBJ1-1 and V is TRBV5-4, with D tentatively TRBD1 (5 bases). Germline V gene lookup returns CDR1 SGHNT and CDR2 YYREEE (reference sequence). The CDR3 is 12 amino acids. Trimming took off 10 bases at V and 2 bases at J, with 12 bases between the two ends. The CDR3 loop reads CACQGFNTEAFF. As DNA, the CDR3 is TGTGCCTGTCAGGGCTTCAACACTGAAGCTTTCTTT.

The table lists this clone with a few counts. V gene TRBV6-5 combines with J gene TRBJ2-7, with 9 bases that match TRBD1. The ends lost 4 bases at V and 6 bases at J; junction bases unmatched: 10. This CDR3 contains 15 residues. The germline V gene has CDR1 MNHEY and CDR2 SVGAGI. The chain's CDR3 is CASSLHGTGSFEQYF. The CDR3 bases are TGTGCCAGCAGTTTGCACGGGACAGGGAGTTTCGAGCAGTACTTC.

This chain connects TRBV15 to TRBJ2-7, with D unresolved. The CDR3 contains 13 residues. Per the germline V gene, CDR1 is LNHNV and CDR2 is YYDKDF (reference sequence). With 0 bases removed from V and 3 bases from J, the gap between germline ends came to 6 bases. The CDR3 DNA sequence: TGTGCCACCAGCAGAGACAGGCGCTACGAGCAGTACTTC. The encoded protein is CATSRDRRYEQYF.

This chain joins TRBV2 and TRBJ1-2; D remains unclear. The CDR3 extends over 13 amino acids. Trimming removed 4 bases from V and 8 bases from J, with 14 bases in between. Germline values: CDR1 SNHLY, CDR2 FYNNEI. CDR3 bases: TGTGCCAGCAGTGCTGGCCGGGAGGCCGGCTACACCTTC. Its protein product is CASSAGREAGYTF.

The chain is built from TRBV7-9 and TRBJ2-2; D ambiguous. Deletions cut 1 base from V and 5 bases from J, with 5 bases between. The germline V gene has CDR1 SEHNR and CDR2 FQNEAQ (reference sequence). The CDR3 runs 13 residues. CDR3 sequence (DNA): TGTGCCAGCAGCTTAGGAAGGACCGGGGAGCTGTTTTTT. This gives the protein CASSLGRTGELFF.

V gene TRBV9 combines with J gene TRBJ2-3, with D uncertain. The CDR3 has 12 amino acids. Trimming took off 1 base at V and 4 bases at J, with 4 bases between the two ends. Germline lookup yields CDR1 SGDLS and CDR2 YYNGEE. In DNA form, the CDR3 reads TGTGCCAGCAGCGTACAAGCAGATACGCAGTATTTT. Translating it yields CASSVQADTQYF.

The chain joins TRBV11-2 to TRBJ2-2; D perhaps matches TRBD2 (6 bases). CDR1 is SGHAT, CDR2 FQNNGV, per germline. The CDR3 has 14 residues. V lost 0 bases, J lost 6 bases, and 8 bases lay in between. The CDR3, as DNA: TGTGCCAGCAGCTTAGATTGGGGGGCCGGGGAGCTGTTTTTT. This codes for CASSLDWGAGELFF.

The chain couples TRBV11-2 to TRBJ2-5; the D is unclear. Germline CDR1 reads SGHAT; CDR2 reads FQNNGV. Trimming shortened V by 4 bases and J by 4 bases, and 16 bases separated the two germline ends. This CDR3 contains 15 residues. In DNA form, the CDR3 reads TGTGCCAGCAGCTCCCTCCGAGTTAGCCTAGAGACCCAGTACTTC. It specifies CASSSLRVSLETQYF.

The rearrangement joins TRBV11-3 to TRBJ2-5; maybe TRBD1 (6 bases). Germline CDR1 reads SGHNT; CDR2 reads YENEEA. The CDR3 has 13 residues. Deletions cut 3 bases from V and 5 bases from J, with 10 bases between. CDR3 loop: CASSLNRVETQYF. CDR3 sequence (DNA): TGTGCCAGCAGCTTGAACAGGGTCGAGACCCAGTACTTC. Full variable domain (remainder filled in from reference TRBV11-3 and TRBJ2-5): EAGVVQSPRYKIIEKKQPVAFWCNPISGHNTLYWYLQNLGQGPELLIRYENEEAVDDSQLPKDRFSAERLKGVDSTLKIQPAELGDSAVYLCASSLNRVETQYFGPGTRLLVL.

This rearrangement joins TRBV28 to TRBJ1-1; 7 nucleotides match TRBD1. Germline CDR1 reads MDHEN; CDR2 reads SYDVKM. The CDR3 is 15 amino acids. Trimming took 9 bases from V and 7 from J; bases not matched to a gene: 17. The CDR3 DNA follows: TGTGCCAGTATCCCCGTCGGACAGGCGAACGTTGAAGCTTTCTTT. It yields the protein CASIPVGQANVEAFF.

This chain joins TRBV30 and TRBJ2-7; 10 nucleotides align to TRBD1. The trim removed 4 bases at V and 3 bases at J, leaving 6 bases unmatched. The CDR3 runs to 14 residues. Germline V lookup: CDR1 GTSNPN, CDR2 SVGIG (reference sequence). DNA for the CDR3: TGTGCCTGGATTGACTGGGACAGGGGCTACGAGCAGTACTTC. Protein product: CAWIDWDRGYEQYF. The complete variable domain, with remaining parts taken from reference TRBV30 and TRBJ2-7, reads SQTIHQWPATLVQPVGSPLSLECTVEGTSNPNLYWYRQAAGRGLQLLFYSVGIGQISSEVPQNLSASRPQDRQFILSSKKLLLSDSGFYLCAWIDWDRGYEQYFGPGTRLTVT.

The rearrangement links TRBV27 to TRBJ2-7, with TRBD1 identical over 9 bases. Germline V gene data show CDR1 as MNHEY and CDR2 as SMNVEV (reference sequence). After removal of 6 bases from V and 2 bases from J, the junction contained 8 bases not matched to a gene. The CDR3 consists of 15 residues. CDR3 sequence reads: CASRLVGQGPYEQYF. The CDR3 DNA sequence: TGTGCCAGCAGACTGGTGGGACAGGGTCCCTACGAGCAGTACTTC.

This chain uses TRBV10-3 with TRBJ2-7; TRBD2 is a possible D gene (6 bases). Trimming pared 10 bases from V and 6 bases from J, leaving 22 bases between. The CDR3 covers 14 residues. Germline assignment: CDR1 ENHRY and CDR2 SYGVKD. CDR3 sequence (DNA): TGTGCCACCGCCCCCCAGCCGATAGCGGCCGAGCAGTACTTC. It translates to CATAPQPIAAEQYF.

Note on this clone: One end of the junction varies from germline; a read error may be responsible. The chain couples TRBV2 to TRBJ2-3; TRBD1 might be the D (6 bases). Germline V gene data show CDR1 as SNHLY and CDR2 as FYNNEI. CDR3 length equals 17 residues. This CDR3 reads CTSSPTVGGRGTDTQYF. Here the CDR3 DNA reads TGTACCAGCAGCCCTACGGTTGGGGGCCGGGGCACAGATACGCAGTATTTT.

The table lists this clone with a count of one. The chain links TRBV19 to TRBJ2-7, with 14 bases lining up with TRBD2. Losses at the gene ends were 3 bases for V and 3 bases for J; bases not matched to a gene: 4. Looked up from germline, CDR1 is LNHDA and CDR2 is SQIVND (reference sequence). CDR3 length: 16 amino acids. The CDR3 nucleotides are TGTGCCAGTAGTATCCGACTAGCGGGGGGGAACTACGAGCAGTACTTC. The encoded protein is CASSIRLAGGNYEQYF.

The rearrangement links TRBV4-3 to TRBJ1-5; TRBD1 is a possible D gene (5 bases). V lost 0 bases and J lost 2, with 11 bases in between. The CDR3 is made up of 16 amino acids. Germline assignment: CDR1 LGHNA and CDR2 YSLEER. The CDR3: CASSQDMRGGNQPQHF. The DNA of the CDR3 is TGCGCCAGCAGCCAAGATATGAGGGGTGGCAATCAGCCCCAGCATTTT.

V gene TRBV7-2 combines with J gene TRBJ1-1, with TRBD1 identical over 8 bases. Germline values: CDR1 SGHTA, CDR2 FQGNSA. There are 12 residues in the CDR3. With V trimmed by 3 bases and J by 9 bases, 3 bases remained unmatched. The DNA of the CDR3 is TGTGCCAGCAGCTTGACAGGGGTCCAAGCTTTCTTT. Its translation: CASSLTGVQAFF. The variable domain in full, with the rest retrieved from reference TRBV7-2 and TRBJ1-1, is GAGVSQSPSNKVTEKGKDVELRCDPISGHTALYWYRQSLGQGLEFLIYFQGNSAPDKSGLPSDRFSAERTGGSVSTLTIQRTQQEDSAVYLCASSLTGVQAFFGQGTRLTVV.

The table lists this clone with a count of one. This chain joins TRBV6-5 and TRBJ2-1; 9 bases are shared with TRBD2. The CDR3 is 15 residues long. J lost 9 bases, V lost 7 bases, and 13 bases had no gene match. Germline lookup yields CDR1 MNHEY and CDR2 SVGAGI. The CDR3 region is CASNPTSGALGEQFF. In nucleotides, the CDR3 is TGTGCCAGCAATCCGACTAGCGGAGCCCTGGGTGAGCAGTTCTTC.

The genes are TRBV7-3 and TRBJ2-3; 11 bases line up with TRBD2. CDR1 and CDR2 from the germline V gene are SGHTA and FQGTGA. J lost 0 bases, V lost 4 bases, and 9 bases had no gene match. The CDR3 loop spans 18 amino acids. CDR3 coding DNA: TGTGCCAGCAGCTCATCGGGACTAGCGGTATCTAGCACAGATACGCAGTATTTT. The encoded protein is CASSSSGLAVSSTDTQYF.